This T cell receptor (beta chain) was documented in a study of blood T cell repertoires in COVID-19. The wider study: COVID-19 samples collected from the United States, Italy and Spain covered acute and convalescent phases. T cells, B-cell-depleted T cells, or PBMCs supplied cDNA or gDNA.

In Seattle, patients joined the study during active infection and were tracked longitudinally. The CDR3 extends over 14 amino acids. The V segment lost 0 bases and the J segment 4 bases; nucleotides outside the gene matches: 2. Germline V gives CDR1 SGHDT, CDR2 YYEEEE. The data were produced by immunoSEQ multiplex PCR, yet TCRdb's version contains in-frame clones alone and is incomplete. Here the sample spans hundreds of thousands of clones, 70% to 90% being singletons. The rearrangement joins TRBV5-6 to TRBJ2-7; 9 bases match TRBD2. The sequencing input was peripheral blood. The sequence was obtained from a woman aged 55-69 years with COVID-19, enrolled during active disease. DNA for the CDR3: TGTGCCAGCAGCTTGGTAGCGGGGGCGTACGAGCAGTACTTC. It yields the protein CASSLVAGAYEQYF.